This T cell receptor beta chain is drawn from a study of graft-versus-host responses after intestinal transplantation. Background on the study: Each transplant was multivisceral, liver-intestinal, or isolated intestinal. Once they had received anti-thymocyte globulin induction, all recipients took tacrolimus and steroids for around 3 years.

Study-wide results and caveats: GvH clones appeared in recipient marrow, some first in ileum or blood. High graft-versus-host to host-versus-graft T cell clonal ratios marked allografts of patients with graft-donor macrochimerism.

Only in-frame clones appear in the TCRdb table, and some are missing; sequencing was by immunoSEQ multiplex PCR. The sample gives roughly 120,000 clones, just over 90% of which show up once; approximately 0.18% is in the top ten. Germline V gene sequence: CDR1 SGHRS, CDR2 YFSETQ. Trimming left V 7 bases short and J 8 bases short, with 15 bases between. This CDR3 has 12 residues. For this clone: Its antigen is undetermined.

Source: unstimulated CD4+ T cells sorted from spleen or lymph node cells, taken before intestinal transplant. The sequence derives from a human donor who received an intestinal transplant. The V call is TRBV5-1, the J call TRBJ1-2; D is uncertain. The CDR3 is CASGGMRTGYTF. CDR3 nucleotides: TGCGCCAGCGGCGGCATGCGAACCGGCTACACCTTC. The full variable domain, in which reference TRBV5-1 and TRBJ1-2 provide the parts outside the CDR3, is KAGVTQTPRYLIKTRGQQVTLSCSPISGHRSVSWYQQTPGQGLQFLFEYFSETQRNKGNFPGRFSGRQFSNSRSEMNVSTLELGDSALYLCASGGMRTGYTFGSGTRLTVV.